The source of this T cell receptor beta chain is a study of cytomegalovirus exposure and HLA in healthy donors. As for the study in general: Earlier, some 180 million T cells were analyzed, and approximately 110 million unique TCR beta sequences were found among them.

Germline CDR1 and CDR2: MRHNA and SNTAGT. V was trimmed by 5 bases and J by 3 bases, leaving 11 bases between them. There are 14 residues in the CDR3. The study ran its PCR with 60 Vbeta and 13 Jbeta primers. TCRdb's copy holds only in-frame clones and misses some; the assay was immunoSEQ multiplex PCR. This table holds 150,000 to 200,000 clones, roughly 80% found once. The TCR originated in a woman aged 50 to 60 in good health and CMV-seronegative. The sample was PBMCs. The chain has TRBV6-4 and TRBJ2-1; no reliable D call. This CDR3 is CASSPSVFYNEQFF. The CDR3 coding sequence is TGTGCCAGCAGTCCGTCGGTATTCTACAATGAGCAGTTCTTC.